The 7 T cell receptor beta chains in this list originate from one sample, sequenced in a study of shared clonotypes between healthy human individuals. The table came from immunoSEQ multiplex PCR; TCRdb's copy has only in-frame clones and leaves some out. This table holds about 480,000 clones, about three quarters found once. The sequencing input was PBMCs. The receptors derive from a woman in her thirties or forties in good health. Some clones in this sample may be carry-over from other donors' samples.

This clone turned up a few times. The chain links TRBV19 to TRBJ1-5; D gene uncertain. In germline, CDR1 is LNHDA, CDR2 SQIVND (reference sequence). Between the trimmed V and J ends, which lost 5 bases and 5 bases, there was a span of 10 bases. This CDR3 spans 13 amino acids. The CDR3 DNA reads TGTGCCAGTAGTGAGCAGGCACATCAGCCCCAGCATTTT. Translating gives CASSEQAHQPQHF.

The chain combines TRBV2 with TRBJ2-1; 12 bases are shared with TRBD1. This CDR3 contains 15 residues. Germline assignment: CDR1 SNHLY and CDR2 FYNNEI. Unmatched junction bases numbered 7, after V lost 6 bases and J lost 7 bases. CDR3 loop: CASSPGTGGWNEQFF. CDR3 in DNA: TGTGCCAGCAGCCCCGGGACAGGGGGCTGGAATGAGCAGTTCTTC.

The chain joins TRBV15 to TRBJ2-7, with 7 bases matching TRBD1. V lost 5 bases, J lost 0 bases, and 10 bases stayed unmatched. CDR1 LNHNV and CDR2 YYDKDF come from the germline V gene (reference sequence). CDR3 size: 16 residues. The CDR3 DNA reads TGTGCCACCAGCGGCCGACAGGGCTGGAGCTCCTACGAGCAGTACTTC. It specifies CATSGRQGWSSYEQYF. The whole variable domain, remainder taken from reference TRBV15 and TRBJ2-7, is DAMVIQNPRYQVTQFGKPVTLSCSQTLNHNVMYWYQQKSSQAPKLLFHYYDKDFNNEADTPDNFQSRRPNTSFCFLDIRSPGLGDTAMYLCATSGRQGWSSYEQYFGPGTRLTVT.

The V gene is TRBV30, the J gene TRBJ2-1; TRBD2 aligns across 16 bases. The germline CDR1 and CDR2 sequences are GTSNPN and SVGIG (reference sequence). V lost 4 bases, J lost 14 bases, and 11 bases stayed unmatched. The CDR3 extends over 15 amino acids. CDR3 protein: CAWTRGTSGRAVKFF. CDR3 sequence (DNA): TGTGCCTGGACCAGGGGGACTAGCGGGAGGGCCGTGAAGTTCTTC. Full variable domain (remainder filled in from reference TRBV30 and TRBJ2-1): SQTIHQWPATLVQPVGSPLSLECTVEGTSNPNLYWYRQAAGRGLQLLFYSVGIGQISSEVPQNLSASRPQDRQFILSSKKLLLSDSGFYLCAWTRGTSGRAVKFFGPGTRLTVL.

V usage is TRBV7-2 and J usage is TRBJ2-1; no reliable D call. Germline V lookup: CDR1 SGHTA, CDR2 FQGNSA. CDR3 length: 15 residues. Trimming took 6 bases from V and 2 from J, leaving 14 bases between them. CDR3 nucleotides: TGTGCCAGCAGTACCGGCCCAGCGACCTACAATGAGCAGTTCTTC. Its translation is CASSTGPATYNEQFF.

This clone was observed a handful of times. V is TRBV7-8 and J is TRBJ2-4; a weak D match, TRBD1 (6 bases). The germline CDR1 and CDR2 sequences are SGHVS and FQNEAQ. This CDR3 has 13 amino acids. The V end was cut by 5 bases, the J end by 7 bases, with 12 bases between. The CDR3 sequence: CASSNDRSNIQYF. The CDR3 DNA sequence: TGTGCCAGCAGCAACGACAGGTCCAACATTCAGTACTTC.

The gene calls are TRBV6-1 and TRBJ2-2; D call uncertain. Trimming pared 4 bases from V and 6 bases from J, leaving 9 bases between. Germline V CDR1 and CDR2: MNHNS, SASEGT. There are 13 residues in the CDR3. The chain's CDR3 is CASSVQGPGELFF. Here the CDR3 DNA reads TGTGCCAGCAGTGTCCAAGGGCCCGGGGAGCTGTTTTTT.